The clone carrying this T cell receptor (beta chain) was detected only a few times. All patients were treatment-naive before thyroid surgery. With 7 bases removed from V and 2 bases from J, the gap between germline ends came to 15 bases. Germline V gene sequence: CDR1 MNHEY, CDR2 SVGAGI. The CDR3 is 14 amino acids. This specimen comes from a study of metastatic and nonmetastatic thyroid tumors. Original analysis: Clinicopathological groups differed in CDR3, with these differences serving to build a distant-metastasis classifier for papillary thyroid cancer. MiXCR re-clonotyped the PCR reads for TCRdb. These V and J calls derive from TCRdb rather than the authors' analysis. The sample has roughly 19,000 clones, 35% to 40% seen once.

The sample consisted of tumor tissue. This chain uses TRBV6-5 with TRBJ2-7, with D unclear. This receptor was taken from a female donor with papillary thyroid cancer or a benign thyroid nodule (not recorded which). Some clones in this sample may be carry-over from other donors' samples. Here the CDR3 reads CASMAGTFPYEQYF. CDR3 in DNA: TGTGCCAGCATGGCAGGCACCTTTCCCTACGAGCAGTACTTC.